The count of the clone carrying this TCR beta chain is one. Germline-derived CDR1 and CDR2 are SGHNT and YYREEE (reference sequence). The CDR3 runs 15 residues. After removal of 4 bases from V and 0 bases from J, the junction contained 3 bases not matched to a gene. This sample is part of a study of blood T cell repertoires in COVID-19. Study at large: Samples came from the United States, Italy and Spain, spanning acute and convalescent COVID-19.

Grouping used clinical history reported by participants in a survey and questionnaire. Those designated as exposed participants met a COVID-19 case within 2 weeks before study entry. Under the authors' procedure: Cell counts per sample came from amplifying reference gene primers. This table comes from immunoSEQ multiplex PCR, and its TCRdb copy is limited to in-frame clones, with some not included. That table supplies the V and J calls and clone size; D and trimming were determined from the DNA. The table includes around 320,000 clones, 90% to 95% detected once. This clonotype originated in a woman aged 25 to 39 who had been exposed to COVID-19. This chain links TRBV5-4 with TRBJ2-7, with 11 bases lining up with TRBD2. Material for sequencing was PBMCs or T cells enriched from blood (not recorded which). Here the CDR3 DNA reads TGTGCCAGCAGCATTAGCGGGGGGGCCTCCTACGAGCAGTACTTC. Amino acid sequence: CASSISGGASYEQYF.